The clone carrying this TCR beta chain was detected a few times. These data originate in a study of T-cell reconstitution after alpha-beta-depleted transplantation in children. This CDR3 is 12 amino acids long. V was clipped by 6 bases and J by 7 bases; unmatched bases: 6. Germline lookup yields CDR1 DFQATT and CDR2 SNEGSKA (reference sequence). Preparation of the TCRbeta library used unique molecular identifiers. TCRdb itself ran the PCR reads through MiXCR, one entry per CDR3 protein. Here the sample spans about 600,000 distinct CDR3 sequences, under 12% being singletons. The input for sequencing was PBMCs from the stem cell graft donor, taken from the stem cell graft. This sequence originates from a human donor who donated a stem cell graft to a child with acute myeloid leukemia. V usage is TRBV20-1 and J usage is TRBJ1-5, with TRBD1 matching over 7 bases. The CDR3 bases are TGCAGTGCAAGGGACAGATCGCAGCCCCAGCATTTT. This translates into CSARDRSQPQHF.